The 20 T cell receptor beta chains reported below all come from one sample, sequenced in a study of T cells in Graves' hyperthyroidism and ophthalmopathy. Amplified TCR beta CDR3 regions came from RNA transcripts. With the HTBI primer set, the TCR CDR3 went through a first round of RT-PCR. TCRdb ran MiXCR on the multiplex PCR reads and lists one entry per CDR3 protein. The sample shows some 700,000 distinct CDR3 sequences, 17% of them seen only once. Sequencing was done on a sample of blood. The receptors derive from a man aged 45-65 years with Graves' hyperthyroidism.

The table lists this clonotype with many counts. The V call is TRBV6-5, the J call TRBJ2-7; 9 bases are a match to TRBD1. This CDR3 has 14 amino acids. Germline V gene lookup returns CDR1 MNHEY and CDR2 SVGAGI. With V trimmed by 1 base and J by 5 bases, 3 bases remained unmatched. The DNA for the CDR3 is TGTGCCAGCAGTTACTACGACAGGGGGAACGAGCAGTACTTC. Its protein product is CASSYYDRGNEQYF.

V is TRBV3-1 and J is TRBJ1-4; a weak D match, TRBD1 (5 bases). In germline, CDR1 is LGHDT, CDR2 YNNKEL (reference sequence). The V gene lost 2 bases and the J gene lost 8 bases, with 12 bases spanning the gap. CDR3 length: 14 amino acids. DNA of the CDR3: TGTGCCAGCAGCCAAAACCAGGGTGGAGAAAAACTGTTTTTT. Its protein product is CASSQNQGGEKLFF.

This clonotype was seen repeatedly, ten times or more. The CDR3 is CASGDRNTGELFF. The DNA for the CDR3 is TGTGCCAGCGGGGACAGAAACACCGGGGAGCTGTTTTTT. The rearrangement uses TRBV7-9 and TRBJ2-2, with 7 bases lining up with TRBD1. Germline-derived CDR1 and CDR2 are SEHNR and FQNEAQ (reference sequence). CDR3 size: 13 residues. J gave up 2 bases and V 8 bases, and 2 bases lay outside the gene matches.

This clonotype was recorded many times. V and J are TRBV30 and TRBJ1-2; D is undetermined. V lost 0 bases and J 8 bases, leaving 10 bases between the germline ends. The germline V gene encodes CDR1 GTSNPN and CDR2 SVGIG (reference sequence). The CDR3 is made up of 12 amino acids. The CDR3 loop reads CAWSVPSGGYTF. The CDR3 nucleotides are TGTGCCTGGAGTGTACCTTCTGGGGGCTACACCTTC.

This clonotype showed up just once. The chain links TRBV4-1 to TRBJ2-7; TRBD2 is a possible D gene (5 bases). The CDR3 spans 13 residues. The V gene lost 4 bases and the J gene lost 4 bases, with 11 bases spanning the gap. Germline CDR1 and CDR2: MGHRA and YSYEKL. This chain's CDR3 is CASSPYSGYEQYF. CDR3 sequence (DNA): TGCGCCAGCAGCCCCTACTCGGGGTACGAGCAGTACTTC.

This clonotype was recorded many times. The gene calls are TRBV7-2 and TRBJ2-5; TRBD2 might be the D (6 bases). The CDR3 runs 15 residues. Germline CDR1 is SGHTA and CDR2 is FQGNSA. V gave up 5 bases and J gave up 5 bases, with 18 bases separating them. CDR3 sequence (DNA): TGTGCCAGCAGCGGCGGGACTGGGGTGGGGGAGACCCAGTACTTC. This gives the protein CASSGGTGVGETQYF.

This clonotype has more than one count but fewer than ten. The gene calls are TRBV6-1 and TRBJ2-6; TRBD1 is a possible D gene (6 bases). Trimming removed 5 bases at V and 0 bases at J, with 20 bases between. The CDR3 spans 19 residues. Germline V gives CDR1 MNHNS, CDR2 SASEGT. This CDR3 reads CASSSNYRDGASGANVLTF. The CDR3 DNA reads as TGTGCCAGCAGTTCCAATTACAGGGACGGAGCCTCTGGGGCCAACGTCCTGACTTTC.

The chain joins TRBV20-1 to TRBJ2-7; D may be TRBD2 (5 bases). CDR3 size: 15 residues. Between the trimmed V and J ends, which lost 6 bases and 0 bases, there was a span of 18 bases. Germline loops: CDR1 DFQATT, CDR2 SNEGSKA (reference sequence). The CDR3 protein is CSARLGAGSSYEQYF. In DNA, the CDR3 is TGCAGTGCCAGGCTGGGTGCGGGTTCCTCCTACGAGCAGTACTTC.

The chain carries TRBV6-2 or TRBV6-3 and TRBJ1-5; D remains unclear. V was pared by 2 bases and J by 3 bases, with 8 bases between. Germline CDR1 is MNHEY and CDR2 is SVGEGT. The CDR3 is 14 amino acids. In DNA, the CDR3 is TGTGCCAGCAGTTACCTGGGTTCCAATCAGCCCCAGCATTTT. Its protein product is CASSYLGSNQPQHF.

This clonotype came up many times. The V and J genes are TRBV7-2 and TRBJ1-1; 7 nucleotides match TRBD1. The CDR3 spans 14 residues. CDR1 is SGHTA, CDR2 FQGNSA, per germline. V lost 6 bases, J lost 5 bases, and 9 bases stayed unmatched. CDR3 sequence reads: CASSFTGAGTEAFF. As DNA, the CDR3 is TGTGCCAGCAGTTTCACAGGGGCGGGAACTGAAGCTTTCTTT.

The chain uses TRBV7-2 and TRBJ1-3, with TRBD1 as a possible D gene (5 bases). In germline, CDR1 is SGHTA, CDR2 FQGNSA. The germline V and J ends were trimmed by 5 bases and 0 bases, with 14 bases remaining between them. The CDR3 has 16 residues. For the CDR3, the DNA is TGTGCCAGCAGCCCGGACATCTCCACCTCTGGAAACACCATATATTTT. Protein: CASSPDISTSGNTIYF. The full variable domain, completed using reference TRBV7-2 and TRBJ1-3, is GAGVSQSPSNKVTEKGKDVELRCDPISGHTALYWYRQSLGQGLEFLIYFQGNSAPDKSGLPSDRFSAERTGGSVSTLTIQRTQQEDSAVYLCASSPDISTSGNTIYFGEGSWLTVV.

The gene calls are TRBV7-8 and TRBJ1-1; D ambiguous. With 1 base removed from V and 4 bases from J, the gap between germline ends came to 16 bases. Germline values: CDR1 SGHVS, CDR2 FQNEAQ. The CDR3 runs to 16 residues. CDR3 DNA sequence: TGTGCCAGCAGCTTAGATCAGGCCCCGTGGGGCACTGAAGCTTTCTTT. Amino acids: CASSLDQAPWGTEAFF. The full variable domain, rest sourced from reference TRBV7-8 and TRBJ1-1, is GAGVSQSPRYKVAKRGQDVALRCDPISGHVSLFWYQQALGQGPEFLTYFQNEAQLDKSGLPSDRFFAERPEGSVSTLKIQRTQQEDSAVYLCASSLDQAPWGTEAFFGQGTRLTVV.

The chain couples TRBV20-1 to TRBJ2-3; 11 bases match TRBD2. The V segment lost 3 bases and the J segment 2 bases; nucleotides outside the gene matches: 4. This CDR3 region has 15 residues. Per germline, CDR1 DFQATT and CDR2 SNEGSKA (reference sequence). CDR3 bases: TGCAGTGCTAGGCCACTAGCGGGAGACACAGATACGCAGTATTTT. Translating gives CSARPLAGDTDTQYF.

This clonotype was picked up many times. The chain combines TRBV12-3 or TRBV12-4 with TRBJ1-2; D is uncertain. CDR3 length equals 12 residues. The V gene lost 6 bases and the J gene lost 8 bases, with 13 bases spanning the gap. CDR3 DNA sequence: TGTGCCAGCAGGATGACGGAAGGAGGCTACACCTTC. Amino acid sequence: CASRMTEGGYTF.

This clonotype appeared a single time. This may be a read error: a much more frequent sequence differs by one nucleotide. V is TRBV2 and J is TRBJ2-3; D ambiguous. Germline loops: CDR1 SNHLY, CDR2 FYNNEI. Trimming cost V 4 bases and J 4 bases, with 9 bases left between them. The CDR3 totals 13 residues. In DNA form, the CDR3 reads TGTGCCAGCAGTGGGGAACGATCAGATACGCAGTATTTT. Protein sequence: CASSGERSDTQYF.

The CDR3 sequence is CASSFGYSSYEQYF. The CDR3 DNA follows: TGTGCCAGCAGCTTCGGCTACAGCTCCTACGAGCAGTACTTC. The V gene is TRBV13, the J gene TRBJ2-7; no clear D gene. Germline loops: CDR1 PRHDT, CDR2 FYEKMQ (reference sequence). V shed 3 bases and J shed 0 bases, with 9 bases lying between them. The CDR3 covers 14 residues.

The chain recombines TRBV20-1 with TRBJ2-4; D unresolved. Germline CDR1 and CDR2: DFQATT and SNEGSKA (reference sequence). Trimming removed 3 bases from V and 5 bases from J, with 5 bases in between. The CDR3 consists of 11 residues. CDR3: CSASLQNIQYF. CDR3 DNA: TGCAGTGCTAGCCTCCAAAACATTCAGTACTTC.

This clonotype was detected many times. The V gene is TRBV6-1, the J gene TRBJ1-5; TRBD1 might be the D (6 bases). Germline values: CDR1 MNHNS, CDR2 SASEGT. Trimming shortened V by 9 bases and J by 5 bases, and 17 bases separated the two germline ends. The CDR3 has 14 residues. CDR3 nucleotide sequence: TGTGCCAGTACGTCCGGGACATCGCATCAGCCCCAGCATTTT. This translates into CASTSGTSHQPQHF.

This clonotype has a count of ten or more. The chain couples TRBV2 to TRBJ1-3, with D unresolved. The CDR3 covers 15 residues. V lost 5 bases and J 0 bases, leaving 11 bases between the germline ends. The germline gives CDR1 SNHLY, CDR2 FYNNEI. CDR3: CASSRPRSSGNTIYF. The DNA for the CDR3 is TGTGCCAGCAGTCGTCCTAGAAGCTCTGGAAACACCATATATTTT.

This clonotype was detected ten times or more. The chain links TRBV9 to TRBJ2-7; D is perhaps TRBD1 or TRBD2 (6 bases each). The CDR3 loop spans 15 amino acids. CDR1 is SGDLS, CDR2 YYNGEE, per germline. Trimming took 3 bases from V and 6 from J, leaving 19 bases between them. The CDR3 nucleotides read TGTGCCAGCAGCGCCGGATGGGGGGCGCAGATCGAGCAGTACTTC. It codes for CASSAGWGAQIEQYF.